Listed here are 30 T cell receptor beta chains from one sample, sequenced in a study of regulatory T cells in long-lasting Graves disease. Noted time point: newly diagnosed GD, antithyroid drugs for less than 3 months. From PBMCs, RNA was extracted and then used to make the TCR library. CDR3-region Arm-PCR and iRepertoire HTBI primers produced the TCR beta libraries. Each CDR3 protein is one row after TCRdb ran MiXCR on the multiplex PCR reads. The sample carries 400,000 to 500,000 distinct CDR3 sequences, around 17% recorded once. These data were likewise used in another study, on T cells in Graves' hyperthyroidism and ophthalmopathy.

The sequencing used peripheral blood mononuclear cells (PBMCs), collected at new diagnosis, from a patient treated with antithyroid drugs. The receptors derive from a woman in her late teens or twenties with Graves disease.

The V call is TRBV28, the J call TRBJ1-6, with D uncertain. Germline V lookup: CDR1 MDHEN, CDR2 SYDVKM. Trimming removed 3 bases from V and 11 bases from J, with 17 bases in between. CDR3 length equals 15 residues. The CDR3 nucleotides are TGTGCCAGCAGTTTGGATCAAGAAAGCGCAACACCCCTCCACTTT. It encodes CASSLDQESATPLHF.

To note about this clonotype: A much larger clone lies a single base off, so this may be a read error. V usage is TRBV10-1 and J usage is TRBJ2-3; no firm D call. CDR1 is WNHNN and CDR2 is SYGVQD in the germline V gene (reference sequence). This CDR3 has 14 residues. The CDR3 spells CTSSESYSTDTQYF. The DNA for the CDR3 is TGCACCAGCAGTGAGTCTTATAGCACAGATACGCAGTATTTT.

This clonotype was seen at least ten times. The rearrangement links TRBV29-1 to TRBJ2-7; no clear D gene. The CDR3 extends over 11 amino acids. V shed 0 bases and J shed 4 bases, with 4 bases lying between them. Germline lookup yields CDR1 SQVTM and CDR2 ANQGSEA. This CDR3 is CSVEEKYEQYF. In DNA, the CDR3 is TGCAGCGTTGAAGAGAAATACGAGCAGTACTTC.

Notes on this clonotype: This may stem from a read error, because a much larger clone lies one nucleotide away. The chain links TRBV6-5 to TRBJ2-7; D uncertain. Germline-derived CDR1 and CDR2 are MNHEY and SVGAGI. CDR3 length: 12 residues. DNA for the CDR3: TGTGCCAGCAGTTACTCAAGTGGGCAGCAGCACTTC. Translation gives CASSYSSGQQHF.

This clonotype was picked up many times. This chain joins TRBV5-1 and TRBJ2-1; TRBD2 aligns across 11 bases. Trimming cost V 5 bases and J 9 bases; bases outside gene matches: 7. Germline CDR1 and CDR2: SGHRS and YFSETQ. The CDR3 totals 14 residues. The CDR3 protein is CASSPLAGVGEQFF. Written as DNA, the CDR3 is TGCGCCAGCAGTCCACTAGCGGGAGTGGGTGAGCAGTTCTTC.

Ten or more counts support this clonotype. The CDR3, as DNA: TGTGCCAGCAGCTTAGCGGTCATGCCGGGACTAGAGATATATGAGCAGTTCTTC. Amino acid sequence: CASSLAVMPGLEIYEQFF. The genes are TRBV7-8 and TRBJ2-1, with TRBD2 identical over 8 bases. V shed 0 bases and J 8 bases; nucleotides not matched to a gene: 15. Germline CDR1 reads SGHVS; CDR2 reads FQNEAQ. This CDR3 is built from 18 residues.

V gene TRBV6-5 combines with J gene TRBJ2-5; unclear D gene. Trimming took off 4 bases at V and 4 bases at J, with 16 bases between the two ends. In germline, CDR1 is MNHEY, CDR2 SVGAGI. The CDR3 consists of 15 residues. In nucleotides, the CDR3 is TGTGCCAGCAGTTCCCCCGGCAGGCGAGCAGAGACCCAGTACTTC. It codes for CASSSPGRRAETQYF.

This chain uses TRBV10-3 with TRBJ1-1; 7 nucleotides line up with TRBD1. This CDR3 is built from 15 residues. Germline trimming cut 6 bases from V and 3 bases from J; bases unmatched to any gene: 10. The germline V gene encodes CDR1 ENHRY and CDR2 SYGVKD. DNA for the CDR3: TGTGCCATCAGAGAGGGGCTGACAGGGTACACTGAAGCTTTCTTT. Amino acids: CAIREGLTGYTEAFF.

This clonotype was observed a few times. This chain uses TRBV20-1 with TRBJ2-1; tentatively, D is TRBD2 (6 bases). The V and J ends lost 3 bases and 15 bases respectively, with 18 bases between them. The CDR3 loop spans 12 amino acids. CDR1 DFQATT and CDR2 SNEGSKA come from the germline V gene (reference sequence). The CDR3 sequence is CSASRGTPDLFF. The DNA of the CDR3 is TGCAGTGCTAGTCGCGGGACCCCCGACTTGTTCTTC.

This clonotype has a count of ten or more. The rearrangement links TRBV7-8 to TRBJ2-7, with D perhaps matching TRBD1 (6 bases). CDR1 is SGHVS, CDR2 FQNEAQ, per germline. The CDR3 contains 14 residues. V shed 0 bases and J shed 3 bases, with 9 bases lying between them. The CDR3 bases are TGTGCCAGCAGCTTAGCTGCCAGGGGCTACGAGCAGTACTTC. Its protein product is CASSLAARGYEQYF. The full variable domain, with the rest looked up from reference TRBV7-8 and TRBJ2-7, is GAGVSQSPRYKVAKRGQDVALRCDPISGHVSLFWYQQALGQGPEFLTYFQNEAQLDKSGLPSDRFFAERPEGSVSTLKIQRTQQEDSAVYLCASSLAARGYEQYFGPGTRLTVT.

This clonotype was seen at least ten times. V and J are TRBV28 and TRBJ2-5, with 11 bases lining up with TRBD2. After removal of 5 bases from V and 0 bases from J, the junction contained 11 bases not matched to a gene. The CDR3 runs 18 residues. Germline values: CDR1 MDHEN, CDR2 SYDVKM. The CDR3 region is CASSAASGRWGYQETQYF. The CDR3 nucleotides are TGTGCCAGCAGTGCCGCTAGCGGGAGGTGGGGGTACCAAGAGACCCAGTACTTC.

This clonotype was counted a few times. One end of the junction varies from germline; a read error may be responsible. The chain links TRBV7-2 to TRBJ1-2, with 10 bases fitting TRBD1. Germline values: CDR1 SGHTA, CDR2 FQGNSA. CDR3 size: 15 residues. Written as DNA, the CDR3 is TGTGCCAGCAGCTTAATGACAGGGGGCGCGGATGGCCACACCTTC. It translates to CASSLMTGGADGHTF.

The table lists this clonotype with many counts. The genes are TRBV18 and TRBJ1-1, with 11 bases lining up with TRBD1. This CDR3 region has 16 residues. The J segment lost 0 bases and the V segment lost 4 bases, leaving 4 bases of the junction unmatched. Germline assignment: CDR1 KGHSH and CDR2 LQKENI. CDR3 nucleotides: TGTGCCAGCTCACACGGGACAGGGGGACTGAACACTGAAGCTTTCTTT. Translation gives CASSHGTGGLNTEAFF.

Regarding this clonotype: Possible read error: a much larger clone is one base away. The V and J genes are TRBV5-5 and TRBJ2-1; 14 bases are shared with TRBD2. The CDR3 runs 17 residues. The V gene's germline CDR1 is SGHKS and CDR2 YYEKEE (reference sequence). The DNA of the CDR3 is TGTGCCAGCAGCTTAGGACTAGCGGGAGGACCCTACAATGAGCGGTTCTTC. It yields the protein CASSLGLAGGPYNERFF.

Ten or more counts support this clonotype. V usage is TRBV6-2 or TRBV6-3 and J usage is TRBJ1-5; tentatively, D is TRBD1 (6 bases). CDR3 length: 14 amino acids. Trimming cost V 6 bases and J 3 bases, with 12 bases left between them. The germline V gene has CDR1 MNHEY and CDR2 SVGEGT. CDR3 DNA sequence: TGTGCCAGCAGACAAAACAGGGACAATCAGCCCCAGCATTTT. Protein: CASRQNRDNQPQHF.

This clonotype was seen more than once but under ten times. The rearrangement joins TRBV7-9 to TRBJ2-1; 12 bases align to TRBD1. There are 19 residues in the CDR3. Germline values: CDR1 SEHNR, CDR2 FQNEAQ (reference sequence). J gave up 2 bases and V 6 bases, and 14 bases lay outside the gene matches. The CDR3 region is CASSSTGTGGAGPYNEQFF. CDR3 sequence (DNA): TGTGCCAGCAGTTCCACCGGGACAGGGGGCGCGGGCCCCTACAATGAGCAGTTCTTC.

The CDR3 DNA reads TGTGCCAGCAGTTTATCCCTTCGGACAGGGGCCTACGAGCAGTACTTC. Its translation is CASSLSLRTGAYEQYF. The chain links TRBV27 to TRBJ2-7, with 9 bases identical to TRBD1. This CDR3 has 16 residues. V shed 0 bases and J 2 bases; nucleotides not matched to a gene: 5. Germline CDR1 is MNHEY and CDR2 is SMNVEV (reference sequence).

This clonotype was recorded at least ten times. The chain has TRBV28 and TRBJ2-7; the D call may be TRBD1 or TRBD2 (5 bases each). Trimming removed 5 bases from V and 8 bases from J, with 10 bases in between. The length of the CDR3 is 11 residues. Germline CDR1 is MDHEN and CDR2 is SYDVKM. The CDR3 DNA reads as TGTGCCAGCAGTCCCCGGGGACAGCAGTACTTC. It is translated as CASSPRGQQYF.

The chain combines TRBV2 with TRBJ2-2, with D unclear. Germline assignment: CDR1 SNHLY and CDR2 FYNNEI. The germline V and J ends were trimmed by 2 bases and 4 bases, with 5 bases remaining between them. The CDR3 sequence is 13 residues long. The DNA of the CDR3 is TGTGCCAGCAGTGAACAGCCCACCGGGGAGCTGTTTTTT. This encodes CASSEQPTGELFF.

This chain connects TRBV7-2 to TRBJ2-2, with 7 bases lining up with TRBD2. CDR3 length: 15 amino acids. Per germline, CDR1 SGHTA and CDR2 FQGNSA. The trim removed 0 bases at V and 6 bases at J, leaving 4 bases unmatched. The CDR3 nucleotides read TGTGCCAGCAGCTTAGCGGGAGGGCCCCCCGGGGAGCTGTTTTTT. Its protein product is CASSLAGGPPGELFF.

Concerning this clonotype itself: Being one base from a much bigger clone, this may be a read error. The gene calls are TRBV11-1 and TRBJ2-3; D might be TRBD2 (6 bases). This CDR3 has 14 amino acids. Germline loops: CDR1 SGHAT, CDR2 FQDESV (reference sequence). The DNA of the CDR3 is TGTGTCAGCAGCTTAATAGCGGACACAGATACGCAGTATTTT. It specifies CVSSLIADTDTQYF.

The chain has TRBV19 and TRBJ2-3; D unclear. The ends were cut back, 7 bases at V and 7 bases at J, with 9 bases in the middle. Germline V gives CDR1 LNHDA, CDR2 SQIVND (reference sequence). The CDR3 runs to 11 residues. CDR3 bases: TGTGCCAGTATTTTTCAGCATACGCAGTATTTT. This sequence encodes CASIFQHTQYF.

This clonotype has just a few counts. The rearrangement joins TRBV15 to TRBJ2-1, with D unresolved. Germline CDR1 reads LNHNV; CDR2 reads YYDKDF (reference sequence). The CDR3 runs 12 residues. V lost 5 bases to trimming and J lost 12 bases, with 14 bases between them. The CDR3 here is CATSRDFVGQFF. CDR3 sequence (DNA): TGTGCCACCAGCCGCGACTTTGTTGGGCAGTTCTTC.

This clonotype was counted at least ten times. The CDR3 DNA reads as TGTGCCTGGAGTGTACAGGAAGGGTACGAGCAGTACTTC. It encodes CAWSVQEGYEQYF. The V call is TRBV30, the J call TRBJ2-7; perhaps TRBD1 as D (5 bases). This CDR3 comprises 13 residues. Germline V CDR1 and CDR2: GTSNPN, SVGIG (reference sequence). Trimming removed 0 bases at V and 4 bases at J, with 10 bases between. Supplemented by reference TRBV30 and TRBJ2-7, the full variable domain reads SQTIHQWPATLVQPVGSPLSLECTVEGTSNPNLYWYRQAAGRGLQLLFYSVGIGQISSEVPQNLSASRPQDRQFILSSKKLLLSDSGFYLCAWSVQEGYEQYFGPGTRLTVT.

This clonotype was counted many times. The chain employs TRBV20-1 and TRBJ2-3; maybe TRBD2 (6 bases). Per the germline V gene, CDR1 is DFQATT and CDR2 is SNEGSKA (reference sequence). V was clipped by 3 bases and J by 0 bases, with 13 bases between them. This CDR3 has 15 amino acids. CDR3 sequence reads: CSARGGLPSTDTQYF. DNA for the CDR3: TGCAGTGCTAGGGGGGGACTTCCCAGCACAGATACGCAGTATTTT.

The sample holds many counts of this clonotype. The rearrangement uses TRBV30 and TRBJ2-2; D is unclear. This CDR3 region has 14 residues. The V gene lost 0 bases and the J gene lost 5 bases, with 10 bases spanning the gap. Germline V gene sequence: CDR1 GTSNPN, CDR2 SVGIG (reference sequence). Here the CDR3 reads CAWSVRVVTGELFF. The DNA of the CDR3 is TGTGCCTGGAGTGTACGGGTTGTAACCGGGGAGCTGTTTTTT.

V is TRBV27 and J is TRBJ2-3; TRBD2 matches at 11 bases. CDR3 size: 15 residues. V dropped 5 bases and J dropped 13; count of bases not matched to a gene: 14. The germline gives CDR1 MNHEY, CDR2 SMNVEV (reference sequence). The CDR3 DNA is TGTGCCAGCAGTACTACTAGCGGGAGACTTCACGGCAAGTATTTT. Amino acids: CASSTTSGRLHGKYF.

At least ten counts were recorded for this clonotype. This chain links TRBV28 with TRBJ2-7; D is uncertain. V was cut by 7 bases and J by 3 bases, with 7 bases left in between. There are 11 residues in the CDR3. The germline V gene has CDR1 MDHEN and CDR2 SYDVKM. CDR3 DNA sequence: TGTGCCAGCACCCCAAACTACGAGCAGTACTTC. This translates into CASTPNYEQYF. The variable domain in full, with the rest retrieved from reference TRBV28 and TRBJ2-7, is DVKVTQSSRYLVKRTGEKVFLECVQDMDHENMFWYRQDPGLGLRLIYFSYDVKMKEKGDIPEGYSVSREKKERFSLILESASTNQTSMYLCASTPNYEQYFGPGTRLTVT.

This clonotype was seen repeatedly, ten times or more. V is TRBV2 and J is TRBJ2-7, with a possible D match to TRBD1 (5 bases). CDR1 is SNHLY and CDR2 is FYNNEI in the germline V gene. The CDR3 covers 14 residues. Trimming left V 8 bases short and J 2 bases short, with 16 bases between. The DNA for the CDR3 is TGTGCCAGCTCCCTCGATTCAGGGCCCTACGAGCAGTACTTC. Its translation is CASSLDSGPYEQYF.

This clonotype was picked up a small number of times. The J gene is TRBJ1-1, the V gene TRBV20-1; 9 nucleotides agree with TRBD1. The V segment lost 6 bases and the J segment 6 bases; nucleotides outside the gene matches: 11. This CDR3 contains 14 residues. Germline lookup yields CDR1 DFQATT and CDR2 SNEGSKA (reference sequence). CDR3 coding DNA: TGCAGTGCCACCCATACAGGGGGCATCTCTGAAGCTTTCTTT. It specifies CSATHTGGISEAFF.